The TCR beta chain described here comes from a study of cytomegalovirus exposure and HLA in healthy donors. Whole-study findings and limits: Reportedly, diagnosis of cytomegalovirus status by the classifier showed high specificity and sensitivity. Excluded: some indistinguishable V segments such as TRBV6-2 and TRBV6-3. When analyzed later, a missense DCLRE1C variant was found to be linked to TCR beta V- and J-gene trimming.

Healthy people donating bone marrow made up the donors. As concerns this clone: Its antigen is unidentified.

The PCR used 60 Vbeta and 13 Jbeta primers. Using immunoSEQ multiplex PCR, the repertoire was profiled, and TCRdb retains in-frame clones only, with some absent. The sample has 150,000 to 200,000 clones; about 69% are singletons. The CDR3 contains 12 residues. V shed 5 bases and J shed 3 bases, with 7 bases lying between them. Per germline, CDR1 SEHNR and CDR2 FQNEAQ (reference sequence). The material sequenced was PBMCs. The rearrangement uses TRBV7-9 and TRBJ1-1; tentatively, D is TRBD1 (5 bases). This receptor was obtained from a human donor in good health. The DNA of the CDR3 is TGTGCCAGCAGCGCGGGGGACACTGAAGCTTTCTTT. This gives the protein CASSAGDTEAFF.